The next 22 T cell receptor beta chains were all read from a single sample in a study of regulatory T cells in long-lasting Graves disease. Noted time point: newly diagnosed GD, antithyroid drugs for less than 3 months. Extracted PBMC RNA gave rise to the TCR library. The TCR beta library used iRepertoire HTBI primers with Arm-PCR amplification of CDR3. Using its own MiXCR run on the multiplex PCR reads, TCRdb lists one record per CDR3 protein. The data hold roughly 420,000 distinct CDR3 sequences, with approximately 14% observed a single time. The same sample was also used in a study of T cells in Graves' hyperthyroidism and ophthalmopathy.

Here the sequenced sample was peripheral blood mononuclear cells (PBMCs), taken at new diagnosis, from a patient treated with antithyroid drugs. The receptors here all came from a woman aged 45-60 years with Graves disease.

The chain carries TRBV19 and TRBJ1-1; 9 bases match TRBD1. The CDR3 covers 17 residues. V lost 7 bases and J lost 1; bases outside the gene matches: 13. The germline V gene encodes CDR1 LNHDA and CDR2 SQIVND (reference sequence). CDR3 protein: CASTATLQGAWNTEAFF. CDR3 DNA: TGTGCCAGTACCGCCACCCTACAGGGGGCTTGGAACACTGAAGCTTTCTTT. The full variable domain, its missing parts supplied by reference TRBV19 and TRBJ1-1, is DGGITQSPKYLFRKEGQNVTLSCEQNLNHDAMYWYRQDPGQGLRLIYYSQIVNDFQKGDIAEGYSVSREKKESFPLTVTSAQKNPTAFYLCASTATLQGAWNTEAFFGQGTRLTVV.

The rearrangement uses TRBV5-1 and TRBJ2-3, with 8 positions matching TRBD2. The germline V gene encodes CDR1 SGHRS and CDR2 YFSETQ. The V segment lost 0 bases and the J segment 0 bases; nucleotides outside the gene matches: 3. This CDR3 spans 16 amino acids. The CDR3 bases are TGCGCCAGCAGCTTGGCGGGAGGGACTAGCACAGATACGCAGTATTTT. It yields the protein CASSLAGGTSTDTQYF.

This clonotype has more than one count but fewer than ten. The V call is TRBV20-1, the J call TRBJ1-3; D is ambiguous. V lost 0 bases and J 0 bases, leaving 9 bases between the germline ends. This CDR3 comprises 15 residues. Germline V gene lookup returns CDR1 DFQATT and CDR2 SNEGSKA (reference sequence). The CDR3 is CSARESRNSGNTIYF. The CDR3 nucleotides read TGCAGTGCTAGAGAAAGTAGGAACTCTGGAAACACCATATATTTT.

This clonotype was recorded once. A read error may be the cause here, since a much bigger clone is one base away. The CDR3 sequence: CSARSAAGDFYSEQFF. CDR3 bases: TGCAGTGCTAGATCGGCAGCCGGAGACTTCTACAGTGAGCAGTTCTTC. This chain uses TRBV20-1 with TRBJ2-1; D not resolved. The CDR3 covers 16 residues. Germline V gene lookup returns CDR1 DFQATT and CDR2 SNEGSKA (reference sequence).

This clonotype was seen ten or more times. The chain employs TRBV6-5 and TRBJ2-5; a weak D match, TRBD1 (6 bases). Deletions cut 2 bases from V and 7 bases from J, with 11 bases between. This CDR3 spans 13 amino acids. Germline V gives CDR1 MNHEY, CDR2 SVGAGI. DNA for the CDR3: TGTGCCAGCAGTTACGACAGGTGGGGGACCCAGTACTTC. Translation gives CASSYDRWGTQYF.

This clonotype was seen at least ten times. The chain employs TRBV5-8 and TRBJ1-5; maybe TRBD1 (6 bases). Trimming stripped 3 bases from V and 0 bases from J, with 10 bases between. CDR1 SGHTS and CDR2 YDEGEE come from the germline V gene. This CDR3 has 15 residues. This CDR3 reads CASSSRDTSNQPQHF. The CDR3 region has the DNA TGTGCCAGCAGCTCCCGGGACACTAGCAATCAGCCCCAGCATTTT. Supplemented by reference TRBV5-8 and TRBJ1-5, the full variable domain reads EAGVTQSPTHLIKTRGQQATLRCSPISGHTSVYWYQQALGLGLQFLLWYDEGEERNRGNFPPRFSGRQFPNYSSELNVNALELEDSALYLCASSSRDTSNQPQHFGDGTRLSIL.

This clonotype was seen ten or more times. The V call is TRBV11-2, the J call TRBJ2-7; a possible D gene is TRBD1 (6 bases). This CDR3 spans 14 amino acids. Germline assignment: CDR1 SGHAT and CDR2 FQNNGV. Trimming cost V 4 bases and J 2 bases, with 12 bases left between them. CDR3 protein: CASSSIGGTYEQYF. The CDR3 nucleotides are TGTGCCAGCAGCTCCATAGGGGGTACCTACGAGCAGTACTTC.

This chain joins TRBV3-1 and TRBJ1-4; possible D gene TRBD1, 5 bases. The germline gives CDR1 LGHDT, CDR2 YNNKEL (reference sequence). Trimming shortened V by 2 bases and J by 7 bases, and 23 bases separated the two germline ends. The CDR3 has 18 residues. The chain's CDR3 is CASSQRSVFGGNSEKLFF. CDR3 sequence (DNA): TGTGCCAGCAGCCAACGTTCGGTCTTCGGGGGGAACAGTGAAAAACTGTTTTTT.

This sequence joins TRBV28 and TRBJ1-5, with no clear D. Germline loops: CDR1 MDHEN, CDR2 SYDVKM. The V end lost 5 bases, the J end lost 0 bases, and 11 bases lay between the germline ends. This CDR3 has 15 residues. The CDR3 spells CASSPRLYSNQPQHF. CDR3 sequence (DNA): TGTGCCAGCAGTCCTCGGTTGTATAGCAATCAGCCCCAGCATTTT.

This clonotype was picked up many times. V usage is TRBV11-1 and J usage is TRBJ2-2, with 7 bases aligning to TRBD1. CDR3 size: 15 residues. Losses at the gene ends were 1 base for V and 3 bases for J; bases not matched to a gene: 2. The germline CDR1 and CDR2 sequences are SGHAT and FQDESV (reference sequence). For the CDR3, the DNA is TGTGCCAGCAGCTTAGACAGGGGATACACCGGGGAGCTGTTTTTT. This gives the protein CASSLDRGYTGELFF.

This clonotype appeared many times. The chain uses TRBV18 and TRBJ1-1, with 7 positions matching TRBD1. J gave up 4 bases and V 6 bases, and 5 bases lay outside the gene matches. Per germline, CDR1 KGHSH and CDR2 LQKENI. The CDR3 covers 13 residues. In DNA form, the CDR3 reads TGTGCCAGCTCCCCCAGGGACAGCACTGAAGCTTTCTTT. Translating gives CASSPRDSTEAFF.

This clonotype was found a few times. This chain joins TRBV12-3 or TRBV12-4 and TRBJ2-1, with D perhaps TRBD2 (6 bases). This CDR3 has 15 residues. Trimming took off 6 bases at V and 15 bases at J, with 27 bases between the two ends. CDR3 bases: TGTGCCAGCAGCGTAGAGTATGGTAAACGAGTGGGACTGTTCTTC. It codes for CASSVEYGKRVGLFF.

In its sample, this clonotype was seen many times. This chain uses TRBV29-1 with TRBJ1-4; a possible D gene is TRBD1 (5 bases). This CDR3 is built from 13 residues. The ends were cut back, 3 bases at V and 4 bases at J, with 9 bases in the middle. Germline assignment: CDR1 SQVTM and CDR2 ANQGSEA. CDR3 amino acids: CSVDGDDNEKLFF. DNA of the CDR3: TGCAGCGTTGACGGGGACGATAATGAAAAACTGTTTTTT.

This clonotype showed up many times. This chain joins TRBV28 and TRBJ1-6; D gene unclear. Trimming took off 5 bases at V and 7 bases at J, with 15 bases between the two ends. The CDR3 sequence is 15 residues long. Germline values: CDR1 MDHEN, CDR2 SYDVKM. The CDR3 nucleotides read TGTGCCAGCAGTACCCCCGGCAAGCCCAATTCACCCCTCCACTTT. It translates to CASSTPGKPNSPLHF.

This sequence joins TRBV27 and TRBJ2-7; D ambiguous. The length of the CDR3 is 11 residues. Germline CDR1 MNHEY, CDR2 SMNVEV (reference sequence). The V and J ends lost 8 bases and 4 bases respectively, with 9 bases between them. Written as DNA, the CDR3 is TGTGCCAGCGGGCCTTATTACGAGCAGTACTTC. This translates into CASGPYYEQYF.

This clonotype has at least ten counts. The V and J genes are TRBV2 and TRBJ1-5, with D unresolved. CDR1 is SNHLY and CDR2 is FYNNEI in the germline V gene. V was pared by 6 bases and J by 2 bases, with 8 bases between. The CDR3 loop spans 13 amino acids. The DNA for the CDR3 is TGTGCCAGCAGCGATGGAGGCAATCAGCCCCAGCATTTT. This gives the protein CASSDGGNQPQHF.

A note on this clonotype: Given a much more abundant clone one base away, this may be a read error. V usage is TRBV5-1 and J usage is TRBJ1-1, with D possibly being TRBD1 (6 bases). This CDR3 spans 15 amino acids. Germline loops: CDR1 SGHRS, CDR2 YFSETQ. CDR3 bases: TGCGCCGGCAGCACCGGATGGACAGATAACACTGAAGCTTTCTTT. Its translation: CAGSTGWTDNTEAFF.

Notes on this clonotype: Sequence at one end of the junction differs from germline and may be a read error. The chain uses TRBV5-1 and TRBJ2-6; 8 bases are shared with TRBD1. Germline V gives CDR1 SGHRS, CDR2 YFSETQ. The CDR3 has 17 residues. Written as DNA, the CDR3 is TGCGCCAGCAGAGCGCAGGGGGCAGTTACGGGGGTCAACGTCCTGACTTTC. Translated: CASRAQGAVTGVNVLTF.

This clonotype was seen at least ten times. V gene TRBV2 combines with J gene TRBJ2-7, with D possibly matching TRBD1 (6 bases). Looked up from germline, CDR1 is SNHLY and CDR2 is FYNNEI. The CDR3 is 11 amino acids. Trimming took off 7 bases at V and 10 bases at J, with 14 bases between the two ends. The CDR3 loop is CASTGAINQYF. CDR3 in DNA: TGTGCCAGCACAGGGGCCATAAATCAGTACTTC.

This clonotype was detected ten times or more. The V and J genes are TRBV9 and TRBJ1-3; D unresolved. V gave up 7 bases and J gave up 11 bases, with 13 bases separating them. The CDR3 has 11 amino acids. CDR1 and CDR2 from the germline V gene are SGDLS and YYNGEE. The CDR3 bases are TGTGCCAGCGGCCGTCCCGGTCCCATATATTTT. This translates into CASGRPGPIYF.

This clonotype was counted a few times. This chain connects TRBV7-2 to TRBJ1-5; no reliable D call. V was clipped by 4 bases and J by 4 bases, with 14 bases between them. The CDR3 has 15 residues. The germline gives CDR1 SGHTA, CDR2 FQGNSA. The CDR3 DNA is TGTGCCAGCAGCTCCAGCGACCGATTAAATCAGCCCCAGCATTTT. Protein: CASSSSDRLNQPQHF.

This clonotype was found a few times. V usage is TRBV7-2 and J usage is TRBJ1-2; D is ambiguous. The germline gives CDR1 SGHTA, CDR2 FQGNSA. This CDR3 region has 15 residues. The V and J ends lost 2 bases and 5 bases respectively, with 15 bases between them. The CDR3 spells CASSLMGDSLYGYTF. The CDR3 DNA sequence: TGTGCCAGCAGCTTAATGGGAGACTCCCTTTATGGCTACACCTTC. The full variable domain, its missing parts supplied by reference TRBV7-2 and TRBJ1-2, is GAGVSQSPSNKVTEKGKDVELRCDPISGHTALYWYRQSLGQGLEFLIYFQGNSAPDKSGLPSDRFSAERTGGSVSTLTIQRTQQEDSAVYLCASSLMGDSLYGYTFGSGTRLTVV.